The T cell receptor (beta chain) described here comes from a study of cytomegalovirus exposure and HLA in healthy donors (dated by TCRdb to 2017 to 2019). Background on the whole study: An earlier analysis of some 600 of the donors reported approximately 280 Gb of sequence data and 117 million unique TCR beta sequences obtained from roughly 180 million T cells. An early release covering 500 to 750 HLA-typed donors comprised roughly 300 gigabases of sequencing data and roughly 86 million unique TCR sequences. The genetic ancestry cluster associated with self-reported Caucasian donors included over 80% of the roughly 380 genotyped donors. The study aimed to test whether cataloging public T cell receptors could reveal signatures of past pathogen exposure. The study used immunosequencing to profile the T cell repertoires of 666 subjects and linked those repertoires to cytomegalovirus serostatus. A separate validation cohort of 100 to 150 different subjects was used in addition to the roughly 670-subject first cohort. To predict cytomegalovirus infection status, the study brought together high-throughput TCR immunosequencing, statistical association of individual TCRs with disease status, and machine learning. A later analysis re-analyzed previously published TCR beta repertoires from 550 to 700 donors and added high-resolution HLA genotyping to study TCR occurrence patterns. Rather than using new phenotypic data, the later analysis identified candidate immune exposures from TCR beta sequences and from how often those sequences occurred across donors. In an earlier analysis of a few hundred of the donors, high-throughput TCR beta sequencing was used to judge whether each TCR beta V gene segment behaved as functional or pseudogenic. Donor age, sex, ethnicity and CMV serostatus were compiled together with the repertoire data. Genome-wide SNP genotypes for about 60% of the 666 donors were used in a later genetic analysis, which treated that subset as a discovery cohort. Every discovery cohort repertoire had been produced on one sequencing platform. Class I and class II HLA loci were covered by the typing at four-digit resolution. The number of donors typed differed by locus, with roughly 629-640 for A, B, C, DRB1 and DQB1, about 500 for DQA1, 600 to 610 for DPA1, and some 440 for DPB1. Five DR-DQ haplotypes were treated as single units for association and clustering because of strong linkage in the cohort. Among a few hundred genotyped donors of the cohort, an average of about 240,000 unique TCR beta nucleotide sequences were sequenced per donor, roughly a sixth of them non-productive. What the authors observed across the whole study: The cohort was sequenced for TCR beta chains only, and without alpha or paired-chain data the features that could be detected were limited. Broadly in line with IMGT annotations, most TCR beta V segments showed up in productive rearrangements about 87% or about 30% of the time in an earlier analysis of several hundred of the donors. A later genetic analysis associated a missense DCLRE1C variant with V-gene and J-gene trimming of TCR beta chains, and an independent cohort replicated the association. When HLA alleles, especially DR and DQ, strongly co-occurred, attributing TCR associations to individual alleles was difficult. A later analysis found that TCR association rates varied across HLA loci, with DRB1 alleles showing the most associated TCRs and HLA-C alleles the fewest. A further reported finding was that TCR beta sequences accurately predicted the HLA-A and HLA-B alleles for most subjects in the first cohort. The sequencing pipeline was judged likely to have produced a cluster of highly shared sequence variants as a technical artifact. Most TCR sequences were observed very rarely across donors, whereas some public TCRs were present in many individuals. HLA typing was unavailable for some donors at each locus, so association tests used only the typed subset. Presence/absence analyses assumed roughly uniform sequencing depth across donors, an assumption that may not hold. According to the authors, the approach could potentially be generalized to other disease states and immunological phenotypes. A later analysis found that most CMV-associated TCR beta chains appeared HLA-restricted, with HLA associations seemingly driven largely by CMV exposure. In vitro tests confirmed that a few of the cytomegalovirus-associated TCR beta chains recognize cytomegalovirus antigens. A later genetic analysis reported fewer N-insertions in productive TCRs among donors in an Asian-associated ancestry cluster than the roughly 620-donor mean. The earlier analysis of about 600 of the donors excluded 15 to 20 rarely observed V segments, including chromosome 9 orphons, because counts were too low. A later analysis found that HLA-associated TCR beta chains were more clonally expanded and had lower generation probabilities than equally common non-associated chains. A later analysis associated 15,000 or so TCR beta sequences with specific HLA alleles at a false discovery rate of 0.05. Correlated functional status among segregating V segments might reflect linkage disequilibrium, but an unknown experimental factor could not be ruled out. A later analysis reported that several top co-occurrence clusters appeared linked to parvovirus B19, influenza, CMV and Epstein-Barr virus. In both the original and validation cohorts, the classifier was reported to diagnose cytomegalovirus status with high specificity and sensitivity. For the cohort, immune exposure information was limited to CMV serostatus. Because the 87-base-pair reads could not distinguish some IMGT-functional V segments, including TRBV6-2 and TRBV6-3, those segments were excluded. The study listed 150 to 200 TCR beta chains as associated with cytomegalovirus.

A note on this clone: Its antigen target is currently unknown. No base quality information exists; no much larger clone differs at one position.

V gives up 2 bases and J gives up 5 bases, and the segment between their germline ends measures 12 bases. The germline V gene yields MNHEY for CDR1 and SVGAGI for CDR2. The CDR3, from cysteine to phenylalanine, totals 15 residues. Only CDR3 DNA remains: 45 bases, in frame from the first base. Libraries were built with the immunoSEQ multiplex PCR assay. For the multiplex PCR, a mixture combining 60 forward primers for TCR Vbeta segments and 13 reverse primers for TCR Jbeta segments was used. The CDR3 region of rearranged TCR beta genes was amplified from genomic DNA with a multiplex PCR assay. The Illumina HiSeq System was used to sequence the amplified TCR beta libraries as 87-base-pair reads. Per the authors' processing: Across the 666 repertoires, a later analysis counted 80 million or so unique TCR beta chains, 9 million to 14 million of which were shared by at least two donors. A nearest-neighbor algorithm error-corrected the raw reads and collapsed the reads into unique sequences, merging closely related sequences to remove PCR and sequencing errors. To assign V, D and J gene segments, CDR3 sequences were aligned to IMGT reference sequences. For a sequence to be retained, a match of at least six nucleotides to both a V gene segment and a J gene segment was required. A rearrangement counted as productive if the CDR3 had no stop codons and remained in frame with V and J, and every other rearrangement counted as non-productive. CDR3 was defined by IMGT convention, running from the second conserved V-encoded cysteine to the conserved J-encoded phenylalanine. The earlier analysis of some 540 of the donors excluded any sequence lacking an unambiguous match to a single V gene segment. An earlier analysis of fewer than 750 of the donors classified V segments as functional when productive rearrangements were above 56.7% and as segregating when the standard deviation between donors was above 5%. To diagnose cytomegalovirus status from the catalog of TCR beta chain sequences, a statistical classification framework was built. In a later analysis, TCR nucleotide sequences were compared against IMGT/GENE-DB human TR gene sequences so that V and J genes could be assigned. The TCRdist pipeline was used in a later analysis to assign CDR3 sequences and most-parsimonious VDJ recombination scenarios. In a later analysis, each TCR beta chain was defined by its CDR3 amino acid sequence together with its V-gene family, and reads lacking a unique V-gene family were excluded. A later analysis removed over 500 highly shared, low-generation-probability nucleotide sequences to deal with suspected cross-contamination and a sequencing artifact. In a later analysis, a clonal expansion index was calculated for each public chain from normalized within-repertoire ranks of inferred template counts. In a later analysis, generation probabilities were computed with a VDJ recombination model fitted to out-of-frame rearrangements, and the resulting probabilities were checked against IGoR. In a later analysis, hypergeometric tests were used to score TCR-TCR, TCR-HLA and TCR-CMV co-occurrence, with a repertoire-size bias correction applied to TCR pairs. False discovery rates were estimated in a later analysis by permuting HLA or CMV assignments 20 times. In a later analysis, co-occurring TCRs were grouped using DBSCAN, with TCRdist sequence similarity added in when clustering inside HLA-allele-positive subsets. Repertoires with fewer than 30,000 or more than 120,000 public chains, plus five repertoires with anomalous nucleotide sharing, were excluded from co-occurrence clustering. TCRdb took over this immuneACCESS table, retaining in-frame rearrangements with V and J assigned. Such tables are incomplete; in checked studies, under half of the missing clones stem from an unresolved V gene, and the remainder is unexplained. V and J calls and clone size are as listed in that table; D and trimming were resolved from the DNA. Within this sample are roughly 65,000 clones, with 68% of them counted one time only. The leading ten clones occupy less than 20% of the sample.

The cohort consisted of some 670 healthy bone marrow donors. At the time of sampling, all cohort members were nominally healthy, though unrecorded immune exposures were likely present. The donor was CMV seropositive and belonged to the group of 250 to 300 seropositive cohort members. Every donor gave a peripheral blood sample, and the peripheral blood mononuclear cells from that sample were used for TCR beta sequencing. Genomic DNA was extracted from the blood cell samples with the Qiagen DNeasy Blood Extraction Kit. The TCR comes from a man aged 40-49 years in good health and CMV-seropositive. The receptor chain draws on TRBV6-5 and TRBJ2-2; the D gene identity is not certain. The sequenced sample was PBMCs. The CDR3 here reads CASSYVTDRTGELFF. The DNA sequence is TGTGCCAGCAGTTACGTTACAGACCGGACCGGGGAGCTGTTTTTT.